This TCR beta chain was observed in a study of post-analysis software for immune sequencing data. Across the whole study: The disease courses spanned relapsing-remitting, secondary progressive and progressive-relapsing forms of multiple sclerosis.

This clonotype was observed a few times. Its antigen is currently unknown. Sequence at one end of the junction differs from germline and may be a read error. Germline loops: CDR1 LGHDT, CDR2 YNNKEL (reference sequence). The CDR3 sequence is 14 residues long. Study-level findings and limits: Normalized Chao1 diversity in multiple sclerosis patients fell significantly below that of controls. Patients had higher frequencies than controls of about 5 TRBV segments, including TRBV5-6, TRBV5-1 and TRBV20-1.

Unique molecular identifiers featured in each of the TCR beta cDNA libraries. TCRdb ran MiXCR on the PCR reads and lists one entry per CDR3 protein. The data hold 400,000 to 500,000 distinct CDR3 sequences, with approximately 38% observed a single time. The receptor was isolated from a girl aged 2-10 years with multiple sclerosis. The sample comprised blood. This chain joins TRBV3-1 and TRBJ1-6; D is undetermined. The CDR3 loop is CASSQVSYNSPFHF. In DNA, the CDR3 is TGTGCCAGCAGCCAGGTCTCCTATAATTCACCCTTCCACTTT.